This T cell receptor beta chain was sequenced during a study of CD8 T cells in Susac syndrome. RNA amounts of roughly 0.5 to 1 ug underwent reverse transcription with random hexamers. Amplification of TCR beta CDR3 was carried out by immunoSEQ multiplex PCR, which covered 54 Vbeta and 13 Jbeta segments. TCRdb independently ran MiXCR on the immunoSEQ multiplex PCR reads; one entry per CDR3 protein. The sample contains approximately 150,000 distinct CDR3 sequences, roughly 95% of which appear only once. TEMRA cells were FACS-enriched, with CD8+ and CD4+ T cells isolated negatively. The germline gives CDR1 SGHRS, CDR2 YFSETQ. Trimming left V 2 bases short and J 2 bases short, with 11 bases between. The CDR3 has 15 amino acids.

The specimen was CD4+ T cells from PBMCs. This sequence originates from a human donor in good health. The chain carries TRBV5-1 and TRBJ2-1, with D possibly being TRBD2 (5 bases). The CDR3 coding sequence is TGCGCCAGCAGCTTCGGGGTGGGGACCTACAATGAGCAGTTCTTC. Amino acid sequence: CASSFGVGTYNEQFF.